This T cell receptor (beta chain) was recorded in a study of response to subunit inactivated influenza vaccine. V trimming: 1 base; J trimming: 8 bases; junction bases outside the gene matches: 10. From germline, CDR1 is MGHRA and CDR2 YSYEKL. The CDR3 spans 16 residues. This clonotype was seen many times. The antigen is undetermined. Whole-study results and caveats: Few additional T cells are recruited per seasonal influenza vaccination, authors suggested.

TCRdb processed the RT-PCR reads anew with MiXCR; each CDR3 protein has one entry. The table lists 530,000 or so distinct CDR3 sequences, approximately 12% of them singletons. Specimen: PBMCs from blood, collected on the day of vaccination. This chain joins TRBV4-1 and TRBJ2-4; 8 bases align to TRBD2. This receptor was taken from a man aged 45 to 65 who received an inactivated influenza vaccine. CDR3: CASSQGSLTSDDIQYF. CDR3 bases: TGCGCCAGCAGCCAAGGTTCTCTGACTAGCGACGACATTCAGTACTTC.